The T cell receptor beta chain described here comes from a study of T-cell reconstitution after alpha-beta-depleted transplantation in children. Losses at the gene ends were 6 bases for V and 0 bases for J; bases not matched to a gene: 5. The CDR3 is 14 amino acids. Germline values: CDR1 MNHEY, CDR2 SMNVEV (reference sequence). Preparation of the TCRbeta library involved a method that used unique molecular identifiers. TCRdb fed the PCR reads into MiXCR, producing one record per CDR3 protein. Of more than 90,000 distinct CDR3 sequences detected, 6.5% to 8.5% appear once; the ten largest clones hold roughly 6.9%. This clonotype was counted ten times or more.

The V gene is TRBV27, the J gene TRBJ2-7, with TRBD1 identical over 7 bases. The source was PBMCs from the stem cell graft donor, collected from the stem cell graft. This receptor was taken from a human donor who donated a stem cell graft to a child with congenital amegakaryocytic thrombocytopenia. This chain's CDR3 is CASRGQPSSYEQYF. The CDR3 DNA is TGTGCCAGCAGGGGACAGCCGAGCTCCTACGAGCAGTACTTC.